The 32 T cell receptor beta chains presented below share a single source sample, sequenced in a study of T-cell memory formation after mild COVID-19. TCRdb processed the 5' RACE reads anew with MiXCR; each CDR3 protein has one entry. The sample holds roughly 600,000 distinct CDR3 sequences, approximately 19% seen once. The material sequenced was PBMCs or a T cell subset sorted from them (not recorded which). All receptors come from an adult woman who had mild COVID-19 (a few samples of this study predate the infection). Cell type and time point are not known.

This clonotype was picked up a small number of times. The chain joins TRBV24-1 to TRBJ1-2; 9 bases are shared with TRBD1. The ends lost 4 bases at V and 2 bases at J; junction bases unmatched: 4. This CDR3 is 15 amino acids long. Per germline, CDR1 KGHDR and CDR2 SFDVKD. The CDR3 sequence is CATSEAGTGNYGYTF. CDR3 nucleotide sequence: TGTGCCACCAGTGAAGCCGGGACAGGGAACTATGGCTACACCTTC.

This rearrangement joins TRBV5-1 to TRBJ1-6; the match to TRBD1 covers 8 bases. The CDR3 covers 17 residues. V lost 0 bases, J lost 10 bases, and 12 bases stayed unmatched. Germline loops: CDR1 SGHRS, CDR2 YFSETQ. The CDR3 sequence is CASSLGIDRGLGSPLHF. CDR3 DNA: TGCGCCAGCAGCTTGGGTATCGACAGGGGCCTAGGGTCACCCCTCCACTTT.

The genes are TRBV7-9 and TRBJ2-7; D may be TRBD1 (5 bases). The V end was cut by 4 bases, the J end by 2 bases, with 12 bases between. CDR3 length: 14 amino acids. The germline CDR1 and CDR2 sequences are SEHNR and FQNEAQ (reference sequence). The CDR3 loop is CASSSRAGTYEQYF. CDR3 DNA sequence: TGTGCCAGCAGCTCCCGGGCAGGGACCTACGAGCAGTACTTC. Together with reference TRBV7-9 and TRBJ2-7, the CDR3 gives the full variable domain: DTGVSQNPRHKITKRGQNVTFRCDPISEHNRLYWYRQTLGQGPEFLTYFQNEAQLEKSRLLSDRFSAERPKGSFSTLEIQRTEQGDSAMYLCASSSRAGTYEQYFGPGTRLTVT.

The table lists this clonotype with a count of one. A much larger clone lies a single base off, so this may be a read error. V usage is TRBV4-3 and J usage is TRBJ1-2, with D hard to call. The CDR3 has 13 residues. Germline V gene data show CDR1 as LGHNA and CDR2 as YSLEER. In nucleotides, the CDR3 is TGCGCCATCAGCCAAGATGCGAGCGGGCGTCACACCTTC. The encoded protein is CAISQDASGRHTF.

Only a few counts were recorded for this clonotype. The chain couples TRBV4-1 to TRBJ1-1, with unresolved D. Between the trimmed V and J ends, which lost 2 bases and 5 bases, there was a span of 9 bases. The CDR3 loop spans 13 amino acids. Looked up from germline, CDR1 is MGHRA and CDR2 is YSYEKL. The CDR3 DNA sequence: TGCGCCAGCAGCCAACGGGAAGTTACTGAAGCTTTCTTT. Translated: CASSQREVTEAFF.

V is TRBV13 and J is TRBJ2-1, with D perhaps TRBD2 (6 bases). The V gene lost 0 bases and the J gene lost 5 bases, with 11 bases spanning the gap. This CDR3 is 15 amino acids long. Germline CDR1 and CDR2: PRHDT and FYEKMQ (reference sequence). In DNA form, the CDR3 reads TGTGCCAGCAGCTTAGGCGGTTTAGCGGACAATGAGCAGTTCTTC. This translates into CASSLGGLADNEQFF.

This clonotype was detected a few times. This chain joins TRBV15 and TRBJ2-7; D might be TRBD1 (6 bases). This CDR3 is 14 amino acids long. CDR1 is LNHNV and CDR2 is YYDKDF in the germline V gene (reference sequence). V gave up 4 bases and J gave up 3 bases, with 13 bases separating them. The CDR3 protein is CATSTRYRVYEQYF. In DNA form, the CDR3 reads TGTGCCACCAGCACGCGTTACAGGGTCTACGAGCAGTACTTC.

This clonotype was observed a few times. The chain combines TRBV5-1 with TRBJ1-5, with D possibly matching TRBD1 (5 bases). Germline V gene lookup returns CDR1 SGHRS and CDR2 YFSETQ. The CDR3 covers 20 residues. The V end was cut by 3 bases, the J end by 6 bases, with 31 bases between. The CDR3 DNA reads TGCGCCAGCAGCTCCCCCACAGGAGGTACGTGGCCTTCCTCGGGTCAGCCCCAGCATTTT. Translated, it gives CASSSPTGGTWPSSGQPQHF.

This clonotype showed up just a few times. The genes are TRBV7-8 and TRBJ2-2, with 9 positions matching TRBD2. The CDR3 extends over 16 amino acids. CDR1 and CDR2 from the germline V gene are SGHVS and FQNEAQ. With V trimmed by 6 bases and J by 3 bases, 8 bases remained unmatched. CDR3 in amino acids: CASRLERLADTGELFF. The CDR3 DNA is TGTGCCAGCAGGTTGGAGAGACTAGCGGACACCGGGGAGCTGTTTTTT.

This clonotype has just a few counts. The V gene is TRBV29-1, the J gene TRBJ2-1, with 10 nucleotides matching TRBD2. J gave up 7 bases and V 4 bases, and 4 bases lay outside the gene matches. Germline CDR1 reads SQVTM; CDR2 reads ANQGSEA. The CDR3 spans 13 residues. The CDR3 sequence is CSVVLAGWNEQFF. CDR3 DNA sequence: TGCAGCGTTGTACTAGCGGGGTGGAATGAGCAGTTCTTC.

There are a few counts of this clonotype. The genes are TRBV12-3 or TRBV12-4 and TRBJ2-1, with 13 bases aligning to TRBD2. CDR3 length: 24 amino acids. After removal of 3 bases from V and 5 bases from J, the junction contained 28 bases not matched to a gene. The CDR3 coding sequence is TGTGCCAGCAGTTTGGAGTCAGGGGTCTGGACTAGCGGGAGAAGGGACGAAGCAAACAATGAGCAGTTCTTC. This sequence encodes CASSLESGVWTSGRRDEANNEQFF.

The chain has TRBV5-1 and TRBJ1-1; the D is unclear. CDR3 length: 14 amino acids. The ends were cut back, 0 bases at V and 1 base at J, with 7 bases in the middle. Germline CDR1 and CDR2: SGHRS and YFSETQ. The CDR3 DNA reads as TGCGCCAGCAGCTTGGCTCCGCCGAACACTGAAGCTTTCTTT. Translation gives CASSLAPPNTEAFF. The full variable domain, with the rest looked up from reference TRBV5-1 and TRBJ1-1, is KAGVTQTPRYLIKTRGQQVTLSCSPISGHRSVSWYQQTPGQGLQFLFEYFSETQRNKGNFPGRFSGRQFSNSRSEMNVSTLELGDSALYLCASSLAPPNTEAFFGQGTRLTVV.

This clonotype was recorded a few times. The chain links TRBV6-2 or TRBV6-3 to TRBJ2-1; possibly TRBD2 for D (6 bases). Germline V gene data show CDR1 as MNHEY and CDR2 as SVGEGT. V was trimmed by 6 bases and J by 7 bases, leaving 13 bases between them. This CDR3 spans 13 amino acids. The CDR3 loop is CASSSTRTNEQFF. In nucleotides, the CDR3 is TGTGCCAGCAGCTCGACTAGGACGAATGAGCAGTTCTTC.

CDR3 residues: CASSSRAPFSGNTIYF. CDR3 nucleotides: TGTGCCAGCAGCTCAAGGGCCCCTTTCTCTGGAAACACCATATATTTT. The gene calls are TRBV7-9 and TRBJ1-3; D call uncertain. CDR3 length equals 16 residues. Trimming shortened V by 4 bases and J by 0 bases, and 13 bases separated the two germline ends. Per germline, CDR1 SEHNR and CDR2 FQNEAQ (reference sequence).

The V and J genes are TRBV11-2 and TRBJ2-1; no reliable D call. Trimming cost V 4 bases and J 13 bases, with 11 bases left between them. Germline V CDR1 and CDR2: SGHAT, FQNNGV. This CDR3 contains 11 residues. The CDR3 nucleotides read TGTGCCAGCAGCTGGCTAGAAAACCAGTTCTTC. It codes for CASSWLENQFF.

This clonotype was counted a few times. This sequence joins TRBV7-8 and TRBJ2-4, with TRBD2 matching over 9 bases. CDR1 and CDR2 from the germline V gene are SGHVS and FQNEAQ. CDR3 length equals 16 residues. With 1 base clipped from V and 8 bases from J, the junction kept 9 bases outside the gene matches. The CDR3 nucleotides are TGTGCCAGCAGCTTAGTAGGCGGGGGGGCCGGAGACATTCAGTACTTC. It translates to CASSLVGGGAGDIQYF. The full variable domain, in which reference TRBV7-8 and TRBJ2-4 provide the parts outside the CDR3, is GAGVSQSPRYKVAKRGQDVALRCDPISGHVSLFWYQQALGQGPEFLTYFQNEAQLDKSGLPSDRFFAERPEGSVSTLKIQRTQQEDSAVYLCASSLVGGGAGDIQYFGAGTRLSVL.

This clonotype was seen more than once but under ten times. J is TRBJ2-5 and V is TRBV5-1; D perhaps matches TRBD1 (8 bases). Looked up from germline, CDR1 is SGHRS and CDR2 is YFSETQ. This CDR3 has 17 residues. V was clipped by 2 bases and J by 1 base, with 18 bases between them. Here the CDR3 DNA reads TGCGCCAGCAGCTTTACAGGGGGGGGTTTCCCCCAAGAGACCCAGTACTTC. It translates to CASSFTGGGFPQETQYF.

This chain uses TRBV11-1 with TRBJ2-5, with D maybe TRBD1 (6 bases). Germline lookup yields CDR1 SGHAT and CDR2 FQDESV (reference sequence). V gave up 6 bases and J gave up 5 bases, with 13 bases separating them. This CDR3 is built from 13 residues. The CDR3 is CASRGGTWETQYF. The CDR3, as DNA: TGTGCCAGCAGAGGGGGAACCTGGGAGACCCAGTACTTC.

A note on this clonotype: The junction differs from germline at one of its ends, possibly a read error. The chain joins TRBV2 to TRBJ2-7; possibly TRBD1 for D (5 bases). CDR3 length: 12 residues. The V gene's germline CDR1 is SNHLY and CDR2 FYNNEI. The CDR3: CASREGAYEQYF. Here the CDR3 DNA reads TGTGCCAGCAGGGAAGGGGCCTACGAGCAGTACTTC.

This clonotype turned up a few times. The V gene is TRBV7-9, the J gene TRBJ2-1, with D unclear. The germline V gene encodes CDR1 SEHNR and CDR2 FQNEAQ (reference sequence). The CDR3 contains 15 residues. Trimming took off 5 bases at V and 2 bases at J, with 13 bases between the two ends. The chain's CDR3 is CASSPPRRPYNEQFF. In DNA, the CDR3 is TGTGCCAGCAGCCCGCCCCGGAGACCCTACAATGAGCAGTTCTTC.

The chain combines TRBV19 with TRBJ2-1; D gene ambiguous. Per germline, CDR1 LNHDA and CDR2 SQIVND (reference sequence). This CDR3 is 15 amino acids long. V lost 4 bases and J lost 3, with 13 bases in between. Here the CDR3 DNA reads TGTGCCAGTAGTACACCAAACAGTTACTACAATGAGCAGTTCTTC. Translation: CASSTPNSYYNEQFF.

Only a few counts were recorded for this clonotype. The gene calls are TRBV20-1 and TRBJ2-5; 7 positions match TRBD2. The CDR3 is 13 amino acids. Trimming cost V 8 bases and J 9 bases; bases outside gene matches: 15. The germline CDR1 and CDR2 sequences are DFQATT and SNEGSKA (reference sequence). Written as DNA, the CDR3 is TGCAGTCGCCGGGGGGAGCTCACGGGGGCCCAGTACTTC. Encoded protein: CSRRGELTGAQYF.

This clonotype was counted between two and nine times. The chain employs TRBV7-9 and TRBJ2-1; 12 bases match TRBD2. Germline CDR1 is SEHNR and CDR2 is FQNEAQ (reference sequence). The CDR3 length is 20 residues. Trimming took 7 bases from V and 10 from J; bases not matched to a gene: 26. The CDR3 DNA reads TGTGCCAGCACCGCAATCGCTCCGGGACTAGCGGGTCTCCCGGCTGGGGAGCAGTTCTTC. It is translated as CASTAIAPGLAGLPAGEQFF.

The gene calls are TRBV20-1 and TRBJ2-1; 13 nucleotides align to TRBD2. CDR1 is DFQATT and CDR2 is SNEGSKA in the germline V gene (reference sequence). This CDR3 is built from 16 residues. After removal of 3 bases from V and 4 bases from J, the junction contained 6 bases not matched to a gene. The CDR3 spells CSASTPGLAGYNEQFF. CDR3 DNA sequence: TGCAGTGCTAGTACGCCGGGACTAGCGGGGTACAATGAGCAGTTCTTC.

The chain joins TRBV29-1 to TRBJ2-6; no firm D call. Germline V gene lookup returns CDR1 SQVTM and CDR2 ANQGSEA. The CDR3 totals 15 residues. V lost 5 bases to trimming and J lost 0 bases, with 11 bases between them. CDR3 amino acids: CSVLWRDSGANVLTF. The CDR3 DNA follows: TGCAGCGTTCTGTGGAGAGACTCTGGGGCCAACGTCCTGACTTTC.

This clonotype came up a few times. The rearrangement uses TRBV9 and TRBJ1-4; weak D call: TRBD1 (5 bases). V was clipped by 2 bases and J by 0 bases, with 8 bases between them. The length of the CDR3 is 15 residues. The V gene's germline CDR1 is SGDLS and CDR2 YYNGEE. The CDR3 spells CASSVAGATNEKLFF. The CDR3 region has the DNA TGTGCCAGCAGCGTGGCGGGGGCAACTAATGAAAAACTGTTTTTT.

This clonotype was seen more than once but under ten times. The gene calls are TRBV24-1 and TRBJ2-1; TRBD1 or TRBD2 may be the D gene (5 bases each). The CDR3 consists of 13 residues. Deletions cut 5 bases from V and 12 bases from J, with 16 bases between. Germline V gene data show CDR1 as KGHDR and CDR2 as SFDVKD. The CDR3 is CATSVGWAGGQFF. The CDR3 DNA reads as TGTGCCACCAGTGTGGGGTGGGCTGGGGGGCAGTTCTTC.

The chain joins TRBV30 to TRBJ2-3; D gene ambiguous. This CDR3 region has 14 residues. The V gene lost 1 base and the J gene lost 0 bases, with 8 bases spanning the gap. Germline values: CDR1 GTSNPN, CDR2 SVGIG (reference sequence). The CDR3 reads CAWSGSFSTDTQYF. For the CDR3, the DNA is TGTGCCTGGAGTGGCAGTTTCAGCACAGATACGCAGTATTTT.

CDR3 nucleotides: TGCAGTGCTAGTCAGCGGGAGGAATACGACGAGCAGTACTTC. This codes for CSASQREEYDEQYF. The chain is built from TRBV20-1 and TRBJ2-7, with 9 bases fitting TRBD2. Germline trimming cut 3 bases from V and 5 bases from J; bases unmatched to any gene: 8. CDR3 length: 14 residues. The germline CDR1 and CDR2 sequences are DFQATT and SNEGSKA (reference sequence).

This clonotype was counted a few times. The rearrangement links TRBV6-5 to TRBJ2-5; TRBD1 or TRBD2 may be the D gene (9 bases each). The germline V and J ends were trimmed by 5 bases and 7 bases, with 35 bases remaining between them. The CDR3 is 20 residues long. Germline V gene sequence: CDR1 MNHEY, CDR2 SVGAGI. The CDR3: CASSPPGQGVLAGPVGTQYF. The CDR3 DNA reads TGTGCCAGCAGTCCACCGGGACAGGGAGTTCTAGCGGGACCAGTCGGGACCCAGTACTTC.

CDR3 in DNA: TGTGCCACCAGATCCGGGACAGACCTGAGGAATGAGCAGTTCTTC. Protein sequence: CATRSGTDLRNEQFF. V is TRBV24-1 and J is TRBJ2-1; 7 bases are shared with TRBD1. Germline CDR1 and CDR2: KGHDR and SFDVKD. V gave up 7 bases and J gave up 7 bases; unmatched junction bases: 12. CDR3 length equals 15 residues.

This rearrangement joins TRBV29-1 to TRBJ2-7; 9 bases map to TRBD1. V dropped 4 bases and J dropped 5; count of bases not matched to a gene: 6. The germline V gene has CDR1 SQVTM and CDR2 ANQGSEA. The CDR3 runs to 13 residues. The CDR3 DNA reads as TGCAGCGTTGCCTGGACAGGGGACCACGAGCAGTACTTC. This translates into CSVAWTGDHEQYF.